This TCR beta chain was identified during a study of CD8 T cells in ankylosing spondylitis. The J segment lost 2 bases and the V segment lost 5 bases, leaving 10 bases of the junction unmatched. The CDR3 consists of 18 residues. Germline V lookup: CDR1 SGHTA, CDR2 FQGNSA. Many counts were recorded for this clonotype. No antigen is known for it. Study results and caveats: Matched synovial fluid from ankylosing spondylitis patients was reported to be enriched for disease-linked clones. One TCR beta motif, made up of about 8 highly homologous variants, appeared characteristic of ankylosing spondylitis blood. In synovial fluid and blood from reactive arthritis, some motif variants were previously reported. Disease-associated clonotypes exhibited CD8+ identity and were relatively infrequent in peripheral blood.

With molecular barcodes, quantitative 5'-RACE was used to make the TCR beta libraries. Via MiXCR, TCRdb re-called the 5' RACE reads, giving one row per CDR3 protein. Here the sample spans about 510,000 distinct CDR3 sequences, under 5.5% being singletons. The sample was blood, either unsorted or a sorted T cell fraction (not recorded which). The rearrangement links TRBV7-2 to TRBJ2-5, with 14 bases that match TRBD2. This receptor was identified in a male donor with ankylosing spondylitis. CDR3 protein: CASSVAPGTSGGQETQYF. CDR3 coding DNA: TGTGCCAGCAGCGTCGCGCCCGGGACTAGCGGGGGACAAGAGACCCAGTACTTC.